The clone carrying this T cell receptor beta chain was counted between two and nine times. Original handling: Using reference gene primer amplification, nucleated cell counts were estimated. The data were produced by immunoSEQ multiplex PCR, yet TCRdb's version contains in-frame clones alone and is incomplete. The V and J calls and clone size come from that table; D and trimming were worked out from the DNA. The repertoire consists of under 300,000 clones, with roughly 88% occurring once and the leading ten covering roughly 0.8%. CDR3 size: 13 residues. The germline V and J ends were trimmed by 2 bases and 7 bases, with 11 bases remaining between them. The germline CDR1 and CDR2 sequences are MNHEY and SMNVEV (reference sequence). This record comes from a study of blood T cell repertoires in COVID-19. Across the study: The samples span acute and convalescent COVID-19 from the United States, Italy and Spain.

Sequencing was performed on peripheral blood. The sequence was obtained from a woman aged 25 to 39 with acute or convalescent COVID-19. The chain joins TRBV27 to TRBJ1-1; tentative D call: TRBD1 (6 bases). The DNA for the CDR3 is TGTGCCAGCAGTTTAAGGGGGAAGGGTGAAGCTTTCTTT. It translates to CASSLRGKGEAFF.